A selection of T cell receptor beta chains follows, all from one sample in a study of identical twins. TCRdb ran MiXCR on the 5' RACE reads and lists one entry per CDR3 protein. The table includes roughly 690,000 distinct CDR3 sequences, 5.5% to 6.5% detected once. Sequencing used naive T cells sorted from blood. The receptors come from a man in his late teens or twenties in good health. The CDR3 runs from the conserved cysteine through the conserved F or W. Fields, in order: J gene, V gene, D gene, clone size, CDR3 protein, CDR3 DNA. A D gene is named only where the DNA matches it firmly. A clone size is listed for some rows: how often the clone was seen (once, few, many), or a class if it is expanded.

J: TRBJ2-2
V: TRBV28
D: NA
size: NA
CDR3: CASSWDTGELFF
DNA: TGTGCCAGCAGTTGGGACACCGGGGAGCTGTTTTTT

J: TRBJ2-2
V: TRBV7-9
D: NA
size: many
CDR3: CASSLALDAGELFF
DNA: TGTGCCAGCAGCTTAGCACTAGATGCCGGGGAGCTGTTTTTT

J: TRBJ2-5
V: TRBV15
D: NA
size: few
CDR3: CATSRGERQETQYF
DNA: TGTGCCACCAGCAGAGGGGAACGGCAAGAGACCCAGTACTTC

J: TRBJ2-7
V: TRBV2
D: NA
size: NA
CDR3: CASTGGQSTYEQYF
DNA: TGTGCCAGCACCGGGGGACAGAGCACCTACGAGCAGTACTTC

J: TRBJ2-3
V: TRBV5-1
D: TRBD1
size: few
CDR3: CASSEGQAFTDTQYF
DNA: TGCGCCAGCAGCGAGGGACAGGCATTCACAGATACGCAGTATTTT

J: TRBJ2-3
V: TRBV24-1
D: TRBD2
size: few
CDR3: CATSDTIAGIFDTQYF
DNA: TGTGCCACCAGTGATACAATAGCGGGAATCTTTGATACGCAGTATTTT

J: TRBJ1-1
V: TRBV12-3/TRBV12-4
D: NA
size: many
CDR3: CASRMDVSGEAFF
DNA: TGTGCCAGCAGGATGGACGTATCTGGTGAAGCTTTCTTT

J: TRBJ2-7
V: TRBV20-1
D: NA
size: many
CDR3: CSACRDFSTYEQYF
DNA: TGCAGTGCTTGCCGGGACTTCTCGACCTACGAGCAGTACTTC

J: TRBJ2-5
V: TRBV24-1
D: NA
size: NA
CDR3: CATSDGWQETQYF
DNA: TGTGCCACCAGTGATGGCTGGCAAGAGACCCAGTACTTC

J: TRBJ2-5
V: TRBV25-1
D: NA
size: few
CDR3: CASSEWGYPQGWDQETQYF
DNA: TGTGCCAGCAGTGAATGGGGGTACCCACAGGGATGGGACCAAGAGACCCAGTACTTC

J: TRBJ2-1
V: TRBV29-1
D: NA
size: many
CDR3: CSVHGQAYNEQFF
DNA: TGCAGCGTCCACGGTCAAGCCTACAATGAGCAGTTCTTC

J: TRBJ2-3
V: TRBV12-3/TRBV12-4
D: NA
size: many
CDR3: CASSLYRPSWGTQYF
DNA: TGTGCCAGCAGTTTATACAGGCCCAGCTGGGGTACGCAGTATTTT

J: TRBJ2-2
V: TRBV5-1
D: NA
size: many
CDR3: CASRLRTPNTGELFF
DNA: TGCGCCAGCAGATTGCGGACTCCGAACACCGGGGAGCTGTTTTTT

J: TRBJ2-4
V: TRBV18
D: TRBD2
size: many
CDR3: CASSPLGTSGRRDIQYF
DNA: TGTGCCAGCTCACCCCTAGGGACTAGCGGGAGGAGAGACATTCAGTACTTC

J: TRBJ2-3
V: TRBV5-1
D: TRBD1
size: many
CDR3: CASSYTGGPDTQYF
DNA: TGCGCCAGCAGCTATACAGGGGGGCCAGATACGCAGTATTTT

J: TRBJ2-5
V: TRBV25-1
D: NA
size: many
CDR3: CASSEGGRETQYF
DNA: TGTGCCAGCAGTGAAGGGGGGCGTGAGACCCAGTACTTC

J: TRBJ2-3
V: TRBV9
D: NA
size: many
CDR3: CASSPREGLLDTQYF
DNA: TGTGCCAGCAGCCCCCGGGAAGGCCTTTTGGATACGCAGTATTTT

J: TRBJ1-4
V: TRBV11-2
D: TRBD1
size: few
CDR3: CASSWDRGGTNEKLFF
DNA: TGTGCCAGCAGCTGGGACAGAGGAGGAACTAATGAAAAACTGTTTTTT

J: TRBJ1-5
V: TRBV11-1
D: TRBD1
size: few
CDR3: CASSLELRTGGEGNQPQHF
DNA: TGTGCCAGCAGCTTAGAATTGCGGACAGGGGGCGAGGGCAATCAGCCCCAGCATTTT

J: TRBJ2-3
V: TRBV7-9
D: TRBD1
size: many
CDR3: CASSLQGTNTDTQYF
DNA: TGTGCCAGCAGTTTACAGGGGACCAACACAGATACGCAGTATTTT

J: TRBJ2-5
V: TRBV29-1
D: NA
size: many
CDR3: CSVVQQETQYF
DNA: TGCAGCGTTGTACAGCAAGAGACCCAGTACTTC

J: TRBJ2-2
V: TRBV7-2
D: NA
size: many
CDR3: CASSLVNQPANTGELFF
DNA: TGTGCCAGCAGCTTAGTTAATCAACCCGCGAACACCGGGGAGCTGTTTTTT

J: TRBJ2-2
V: TRBV25-1
D: TRBD2
size: NA
CDR3: CASSEYLLAGGPTGTGELFF
DNA: TGTGCCAGCAGTGAATACCTCCTAGCGGGAGGGCCGACTGGCACCGGGGAGCTGTTTTTT

J: TRBJ1-1
V: TRBV12-3/TRBV12-4
D: NA
size: many
CDR3: CASSHSQMNTEAFF
DNA: TGTGCCAGCAGTCATTCCCAGATGAACACTGAAGCTTTCTTT

J: TRBJ2-1
V: TRBV27
D: TRBD2
size: many
CDR3: CASLPFSGREGEQFF
DNA: TGTGCCAGCCTCCCGTTTAGCGGGAGAGAGGGTGAGCAGTTCTTC